These 7 T cell receptor beta chains share one sample of origin, sequenced in a study of blood T cells in healthy people across ages. Using a J-beta primer mix together with a sample-barcoded 5' primer, a second PCR was run for about 7 to 12 cycles. TCRdb re-called the 5' RACE reads through MiXCR, storing one row per CDR3 protein. The sample carries approximately 1,000,000 distinct CDR3 sequences, around two fifths recorded once. Sequencing input: blood. These receptors all come from a man between 18 and 29 years old in good health.

The rearrangement uses TRBV12-3 or TRBV12-4 and TRBJ2-7, with TRBD2 as a possible D gene (5 bases). The CDR3 is 15 residues long. V dropped 6 bases and J dropped 7 bases, with 22 bases sitting between them. CDR3 nucleotides: TGTGCCAGCAGCCTTCTAGCTCGTGCAGGCAATGAGCAGTACTTC. Its translation: CASSLLARAGNEQYF.

There are a few counts of this clonotype. The chain uses TRBV14 and TRBJ2-5, with D hard to call. V shed 4 bases and J shed 2 bases, with 17 bases lying between them. The CDR3 consists of 16 residues. Germline CDR1 is SGHDN and CDR2 is FVKESK. The CDR3 DNA reads as TGTGCCAGCAGCCTTACGGGCCTTTCAAGGCAAGAGACCCAGTACTTC. Its protein product is CASSLTGLSRQETQYF.

The chain carries TRBV12-3 or TRBV12-4 and TRBJ2-5, with 7 bases that match TRBD2. After removal of 7 bases from V and 2 bases from J, the junction contained 10 bases not matched to a gene. The CDR3 is 15 amino acids. The CDR3 spells CASTLTGGGQETQYF. The CDR3 DNA follows: TGTGCCAGCACCCTTACGGGGGGTGGGCAAGAGACCCAGTACTTC.

This clonotype has just one count. The gene calls are TRBV20-1 and TRBJ2-1, with 12 nucleotides matching TRBD2. From germline, CDR1 is DFQATT and CDR2 SNEGSKA (reference sequence). The CDR3 sequence is 14 residues long. V dropped 6 bases and J dropped 7; count of bases not matched to a gene: 7. CDR3 nucleotides: TGCAGTGCCTTGACTAGCGGGGGAGTTAATGAGCAGTTCTTC. Its translation is CSALTSGGVNEQFF.

This clonotype was recorded only once. The gene calls are TRBV11-2 and TRBJ2-1; TRBD1 is a possible D gene (6 bases). The ends were cut back, 5 bases at V and 0 bases at J, with 11 bases in the middle. Per germline, CDR1 SGHAT and CDR2 FQNNGV. The CDR3 loop spans 15 amino acids. For the CDR3, the DNA is TGTGCCAGCAGCCACCCGGACAGCTCCTACAATGAGCAGTTCTTC. Translated, it gives CASSHPDSSYNEQFF.

This clonotype was detected a few times. The junction and the germline gene differ at one end; a read error may be behind it. The CDR3: CASSDSTGYGYTF. The CDR3 coding sequence is TGTGCCAGCAGTGACTCGACAGGCTATGGCTACACCTTC. The V gene is TRBV6-2 or TRBV6-3, the J gene TRBJ1-2, with D possibly matching TRBD1 (6 bases). Germline assignment: CDR1 MNHEY and CDR2 SVGEGT. CDR3 length equals 13 residues.

Ten or more counts support this clonotype. The chain has TRBV10-3 and TRBJ1-2, with D unclear. V was cut by 4 bases and J by 8 bases, with 11 bases left in between. CDR3 length equals 12 residues. CDR1 is ENHRY and CDR2 is SYGVKD in the germline V gene. The DNA of the CDR3 is TGTGCCATCAGTGTAGACGGAAACGGCTACACCTTC. Translation gives CAISVDGNGYTF.